The sequence of this TCR beta chain was determined in a study of blood T cells in healthy people across ages. The germline V and J ends were trimmed by 4 bases and 2 bases, with 14 bases remaining between them. This CDR3 is 14 amino acids long. Germline CDR1 reads DFQATT; CDR2 reads SNEGSKA (reference sequence). For the second PCR, which ran for roughly 6 to 12 cycles, a sample-barcoded 5' primer and a J-beta primer mix were used. One entry per CDR3 protein, called by TCRdb with MiXCR from the 5' RACE reads. This sample has approximately 780,000 distinct CDR3 sequences, with around a quarter found just once. The total RNA that was extracted per sample amounted to at least 5 micrograms. Another study also made use of these data, one on T cells of mothers and their children. This second study says: Samples came from a few healthy Caucasian mothers and their six children. At around 1.5 ug per 15 ul, all of the extracted RNA went into cDNA synthesis. The study found slightly higher but non-significant overlap in related versus unrelated mother-child pairs.

The rearrangement links TRBV20-1 to TRBJ2-5; D is possibly TRBD1 or TRBD2 (5 bases each). Sequenced: blood. This sequence originates from a boy younger than 18 in good health. The CDR3 reads CSATTGTRQETQYF. The CDR3 region has the DNA TGCAGTGCTACTACCGGGACGCGACAAGAGACCCAGTACTTC.